This T cell receptor beta chain was profiled in a study of shared clonotypes between healthy human individuals. Across the study: Two women and three men aged 18 to 49 made up the donors. The study used three CD4 naive, three CD4 memory, two CD8 naive and one CD8 memory plate per donor.

Study results and caveats: Of the naive CD4 clonotypes, about 5% were shared across a few donors.

This clone showed up just once. What it binds is not known. Sequencing was performed with immunoSEQ multiplex PCR; in TCRdb, only in-frame clones are kept and a portion is missing. Seen here are about 1.5 million clones, 95% to 99% observed once, and the top ten hold roughly 0.45%. Germline lookup yields CDR1 MDHEN and CDR2 SYDVKM. The CDR3 runs to 20 residues. Losses at the gene ends were 6 bases for V and 5 bases for J; bases not matched to a gene: 17. This clonotype was sampled from a man between 25 and 39 years old in good health. The chain has TRBV28 and TRBJ2-2, with 14 bases matching TRBD2. What was sequenced was naive CD4+ T cells sorted from blood. As to subset: CD45RA+ positively selected. DNA for the CDR3: TGTGCCAGCAGCCCCGTACCCGCCGGACTAGCGGGAGGTTGGACCGGGGAGCTGTTTTTT. It translates to CASSPVPAGLAGGWTGELFF.